One sample yielded the 21 T cell receptor beta chains listed below, sequenced in a study of blood T cells in healthy people across ages. Next came a second PCR, run for about 6 to 12 cycles, which used a sample-barcoded 5' primer along with a J-beta primer mix. TCRdb redid the calling of the 5' RACE reads with MiXCR, one entry per CDR3 protein. The table records hundreds of thousands of distinct CDR3 sequences, approximately 52% of them present only once. Sequenced sample: blood. The origin of the receptors is a woman of 80 years or more in good health.

This clonotype has only a few counts. The chain is built from TRBV20-1 and TRBJ2-3; maybe TRBD1 (6 bases). CDR3 size: 14 residues. The V end was cut by 5 bases, the J end by 1 base, with 13 bases between. CDR1 and CDR2 (germline): DFQATT, SNEGSKA (reference sequence). CDR3 protein: CSAPHQGRTDTQYF. The CDR3 DNA reads TGCAGTGCTCCCCACCAGGGGCGCACAGATACGCAGTATTTT.

V usage is TRBV5-1 and J usage is TRBJ1-1; D possibly corresponds to TRBD1 (6 bases). The CDR3 length is 14 residues. Trimming cost V 5 bases and J 1 base, with 12 bases left between them. CDR1 and CDR2 (germline): SGHRS, YFSETQ. CDR3 loop: CASRRGAPNTEAFF. DNA for the CDR3: TGCGCCAGCAGGAGGGGGGCCCCGAACACTGAAGCTTTCTTT. The full variable domain, in which reference TRBV5-1 and TRBJ1-1 provide the parts outside the CDR3, is KAGVTQTPRYLIKTRGQQVTLSCSPISGHRSVSWYQQTPGQGLQFLFEYFSETQRNKGNFPGRFSGRQFSNSRSEMNVSTLELGDSALYLCASRRGAPNTEAFFGQGTRLTVV.

This chain links TRBV20-1 with TRBJ2-5; D gene ambiguous. The assigned J gene may be wrong: the sequence end matches TRBJ2-1 better. Germline-derived CDR1 and CDR2 are DFQATT and SNEGSKA (reference sequence). The CDR3 extends over 13 amino acids. The CDR3 loop is CSATEPFQETQFF. For the CDR3, the DNA is TGCAGTGCAACAGAGCCGTTCCAAGAGACCCAGTTCTTC.

This clonotype was counted a single time. The CDR3: CASNLWGLGNTIYF. CDR3 nucleotides: TGTGCCAGCAATCTCTGGGGACTTGGAAACACCATATATTTT. The V gene is TRBV6-6, the J gene TRBJ1-3, with D possibly matching TRBD1 (5 bases). Germline lookup yields CDR1 MNHNY and CDR2 SVGAGI (reference sequence). The V end was cut by 7 bases, the J end by 3 bases, with 13 bases between. This CDR3 region has 14 residues.

The chain combines TRBV7-2 with TRBJ2-1, with D unresolved. V was trimmed by 7 bases and J by 6 bases, leaving 7 bases between them. CDR1 is SGHTA, CDR2 FQGNSA, per germline. The CDR3 has 11 residues. CDR3 coding DNA: TGTGCCAGCACCAAAGTCAATGAGCAGTTCTTC. Its translation: CASTKVNEQFF.

CDR3 residues: CAIRPDLMNTEAFF. Written as DNA, the CDR3 is TGTGCCATCAGGCCGGATCTCATGAACACTGAAGCTTTCTTT. The V and J genes are TRBV10-3 and TRBJ1-1; D gene ambiguous. V was shortened by 6 bases and J by 0 bases, with 11 bases between the two germline ends. The CDR3 is 14 residues long. The V gene's germline CDR1 is ENHRY and CDR2 SYGVKD.

With respect to this clonotype: This may arise from a read error, as a much more abundant clone is one base away. The chain is built from TRBV15 and TRBJ2-3; unclear D gene. The germline CDR1 and CDR2 sequences are LNHNV and YYDKDF (reference sequence). CDR3 length: 13 residues. The V and J ends lost 8 bases and 2 bases respectively, with 11 bases between them. In DNA form, the CDR3 reads TGTGCCACCGGTGTACGCCCCACAGATACGCAGTATTTT. It encodes CATGVRPTDTQYF. The full variable domain, in which reference TRBV15 and TRBJ2-3 provide the parts outside the CDR3, is DAMVIQNPRYQVTQFGKPVTLSCSQTLNHNVMYWYQQKSSQAPKLLFHYYDKDFNNEADTPDNFQSRRPNTSFCFLDIRSPGLGDTAMYLCATGVRPTDTQYFGPGTRLTVL.

The CDR3 sequence is CASSEGTVSGANVLTF. The CDR3 bases are TGTGCCAGCAGTGAAGGGACAGTCTCTGGGGCCAACGTCCTGACTTTC. The V call is TRBV2, the J call TRBJ2-6; tentatively, D is TRBD1 (6 bases). There are 16 residues in the CDR3. Germline lookup yields CDR1 SNHLY and CDR2 FYNNEI. Between the trimmed V and J ends, which lost 1 base and 0 bases, there was a span of 7 bases.

The chain is built from TRBV6-6 and TRBJ2-7; 9 nucleotides match TRBD2. The CDR3 spans 14 residues. J was trimmed by 6 bases and V by 6 bases; bases with no gene match: 9. The germline gives CDR1 MNHNY, CDR2 SVGAGI (reference sequence). The CDR3 here is CASRSHGTSFEQYF. The CDR3 coding sequence is TGTGCCAGCAGGTCTCACGGGACTAGCTTCGAGCAGTACTTC.

This chain connects TRBV12-3 or TRBV12-4 to TRBJ2-1; 7 positions agree with TRBD1. The CDR3 runs to 13 residues. Trimming at V came to 5 bases and at J to 13 bases, leaving 11 bases not matched to a gene. CDR3 sequence reads: CASSVAGGAIQFF. CDR3 coding DNA: TGTGCCAGCAGTGTGGCAGGGGGAGCCATTCAGTTCTTC.

This clonotype was picked up one time. A much larger clone sits a single nucleotide away, making a read error possible. The genes are TRBV24-1 and TRBJ2-5; D could derive from TRBD1 or TRBD2 (5 bases each). Trimming removed 0 bases at V and 11 bases at J, with 15 bases between. This CDR3 has 14 amino acids. The germline V gene has CDR1 KGHDR and CDR2 SFDVKD. In nucleotides, the CDR3 is TGTGCCACCAGTGATTTGTCGGGACCCAATGAGCAGTACTTC. It codes for CATSDLSGPNEQYF.

Of note for this clonotype: At one end the junction does not follow the germline gene, possibly because of a read error. This chain connects TRBV6-1 to TRBJ2-1; D tentatively fits TRBD1 or TRBD2 (5 bases each). This CDR3 is built from 14 residues. Germline lookup yields CDR1 MNHNS and CDR2 SASEGT. DNA for the CDR3: TGTGCCATACCCGGGGACGGCTCCTGCAATGAGCAGTTCTTC. Encoded protein: CAIPGDGSCNEQFF.

Comments on this clonotype: Possible read error: a much larger clone is one base away. The rearrangement links TRBV7-3 to TRBJ2-1; TRBD1 is a possible D gene (5 bases). The CDR3 length is 17 residues. Germline V CDR1 and CDR2: SGHTA, FQGTGA. CDR3: CASSLNTWSQENNEQLF. In DNA form, the CDR3 reads TGTGCCAGCAGCTTAAATACTTGGTCACAGGAGAACAATGAGCAGCTCTTC.

The chain couples TRBV5-1 to TRBJ2-3; 8 bases map to TRBD2. The CDR3 runs 15 residues. V was pared by 3 bases and J by 6 bases, with 9 bases of the junction left unmatched. Germline loops: CDR1 SGHRS, CDR2 YFSETQ. This CDR3 is CASSSGGSGVDTQYF. CDR3 nucleotides: TGCGCCAGCAGCTCCGGGGGTAGCGGGGTGGATACGCAGTATTTT.

The chain recombines TRBV7-2 with TRBJ2-7; no definite D call. The tail of the sequence fits TRBJ2-5 better, so the J call may be wrong. Germline assignment: CDR1 SGHTA and CDR2 FQGNSA. The CDR3 length is 12 residues. CDR3 in DNA: TGTGCCAGCAGCTTAAATCTTGGGACCCAGTACTTC. Its protein product is CASSLNLGTQYF.

The chain carries TRBV4-3 and TRBJ2-7; TRBD2 is a possible D gene (5 bases). The length of the CDR3 is 18 residues. V lost 0 bases to trimming and J lost 0 bases, with 18 bases between them. Germline CDR1 and CDR2: LGHNA and YSLEER. The DNA of the CDR3 is TGCGCCAGCAGCCAAGAGAATATGGCGGGTTGGAGCTCCTACGAGCAGTACTTC. Translated: CASSQENMAGWSSYEQYF.

This clonotype was detected many times. The chain recombines TRBV28 with TRBJ2-1; 7 bases line up with TRBD1. With 5 bases clipped from V and 5 bases from J, the junction kept 6 bases outside the gene matches. CDR3 length equals 14 residues. CDR1 is MDHEN, CDR2 SYDVKM, per germline. The CDR3 DNA follows: TGTGCCAGCAGTCAAGGGGGCCGGAACAATGAGCAGTTCTTC. This encodes CASSQGGRNNEQFF.

On this clonotype itself: A much larger clone lies a single base off, so this may be a read error. The CDR3 end shows no conserved phenylalanine or tryptophan, and so a read error is likely. CDR3 residues: CASSPRTGGSGKQFV. The DNA of the CDR3 is TGTGCCAGCAGTCCCCGGACAGGGGGGAGCGGTAAGCAGTTCGTC. The rearrangement uses TRBV27 and TRBJ2-1; TRBD1 agrees at 10 bases. Trimming removed 5 bases from V and 11 bases from J; junction bases left unmatched: 12. CDR3 length: 15 amino acids. Germline V gene data show CDR1 as MNHEY and CDR2 as SMNVEV (reference sequence).

A word on this clonotype: A single base separates this from a much larger clone, so it may be a read error. The chain is built from TRBV4-1 and TRBJ2-5; D might be TRBD1 (5 bases). The ends were cut back, 0 bases at V and 11 bases at J, with 13 bases in the middle. Germline CDR1 reads MGHRA; CDR2 reads YSYEKL. This CDR3 is built from 13 residues. CDR3 region: CASSQEPRDEQYF. CDR3 bases: TGCGCCAGCAGCCAAGAACCCAGGGATGAGCAGTACTTC.

The DNA for the CDR3 is TGTGCCAGCAGCCAAGATCCGGGGACTGAAGCTTTCTTT. Protein product: CASSQDPGTEAFF. The chain links TRBV3-1 to TRBJ1-1; D not resolved. This CDR3 has 13 residues. Trimming took off 0 bases at V and 5 bases at J, with 7 bases between the two ends. Germline CDR1 is LGHDT and CDR2 is YNNKEL (reference sequence).

This clonotype was seen more than once but under ten times. The chain has TRBV28 and TRBJ1-5; D remains ambiguous. The length of the CDR3 is 14 residues. CDR1 and CDR2 from the germline V gene are MDHEN and SYDVKM. Trimming stripped 3 bases from V and 7 bases from J, with 13 bases between. The CDR3 spells CASSLARSGQPQHF. The DNA of the CDR3 is TGTGCCAGCAGTTTGGCCAGATCCGGACAGCCCCAGCATTTT.